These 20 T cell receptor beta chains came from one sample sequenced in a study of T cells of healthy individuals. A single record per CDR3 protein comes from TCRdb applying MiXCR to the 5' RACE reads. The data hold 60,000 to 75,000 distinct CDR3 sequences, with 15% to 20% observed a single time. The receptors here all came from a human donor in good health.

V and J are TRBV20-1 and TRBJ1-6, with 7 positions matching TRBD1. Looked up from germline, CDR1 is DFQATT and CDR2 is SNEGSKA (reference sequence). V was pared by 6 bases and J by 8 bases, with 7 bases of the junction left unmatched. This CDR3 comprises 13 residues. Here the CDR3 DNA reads TGCAGTGCCCTGACAGGGATTTATTCACCCCTCCACTTT. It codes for CSALTGIYSPLHF.

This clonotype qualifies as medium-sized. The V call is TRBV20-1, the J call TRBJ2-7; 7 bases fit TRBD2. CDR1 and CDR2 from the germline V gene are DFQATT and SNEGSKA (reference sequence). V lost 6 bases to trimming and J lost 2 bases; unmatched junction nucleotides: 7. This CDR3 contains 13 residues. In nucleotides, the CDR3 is TGCAGTGCCACAACTAGCGAACCCTACGAGCAGTACTTC. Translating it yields CSATTSEPYEQYF.

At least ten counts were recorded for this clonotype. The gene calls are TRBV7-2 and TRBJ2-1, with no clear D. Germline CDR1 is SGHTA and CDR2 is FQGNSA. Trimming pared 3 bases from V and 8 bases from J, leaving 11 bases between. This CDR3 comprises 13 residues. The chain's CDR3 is CASSFRFSDEQFF. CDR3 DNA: TGTGCCAGCAGCTTTCGCTTTTCCGATGAGCAGTTCTTC.

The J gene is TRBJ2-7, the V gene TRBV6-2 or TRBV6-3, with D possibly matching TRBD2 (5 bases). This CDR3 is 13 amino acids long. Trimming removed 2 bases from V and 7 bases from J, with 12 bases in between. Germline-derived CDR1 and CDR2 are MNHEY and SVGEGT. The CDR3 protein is CASSYATTREQYF. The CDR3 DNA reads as TGTGCCAGCAGTTACGCTACAACTAGGGAGCAGTACTTC.

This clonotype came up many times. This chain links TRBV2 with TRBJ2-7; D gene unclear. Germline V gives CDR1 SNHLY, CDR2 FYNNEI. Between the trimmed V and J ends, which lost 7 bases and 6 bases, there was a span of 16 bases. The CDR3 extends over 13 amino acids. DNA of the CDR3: TGTGCCAGCACAGCTCGGTCGTACTCCGAGCAGTACTTC. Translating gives CASTARSYSEQYF.

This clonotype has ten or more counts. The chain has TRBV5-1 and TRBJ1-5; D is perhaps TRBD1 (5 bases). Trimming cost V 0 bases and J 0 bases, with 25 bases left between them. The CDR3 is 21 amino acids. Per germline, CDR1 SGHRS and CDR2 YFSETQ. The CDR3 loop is CASSLGEFCWRQYYSNQPQHF. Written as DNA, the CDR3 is TGCGCCAGCAGCTTGGGTGAGTTTTGTTGGAGACAGTACTATAGCAATCAGCCCCAGCATTTT.

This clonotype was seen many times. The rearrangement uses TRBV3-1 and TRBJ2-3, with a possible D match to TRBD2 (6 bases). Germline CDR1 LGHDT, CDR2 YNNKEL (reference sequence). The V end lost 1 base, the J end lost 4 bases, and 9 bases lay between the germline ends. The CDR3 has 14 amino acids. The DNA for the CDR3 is TGTGCCAGCAGCCAAGTGGACTATTCAGATACGCAGTATTTT. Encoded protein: CASSQVDYSDTQYF.

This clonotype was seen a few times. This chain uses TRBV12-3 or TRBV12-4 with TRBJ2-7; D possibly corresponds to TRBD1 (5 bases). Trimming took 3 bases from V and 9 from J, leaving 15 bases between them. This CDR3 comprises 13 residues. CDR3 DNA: TGTGCCAGCAGTTTTAGACAGTCTTTCGGGCAGTACTTC. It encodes CASSFRQSFGQYF.

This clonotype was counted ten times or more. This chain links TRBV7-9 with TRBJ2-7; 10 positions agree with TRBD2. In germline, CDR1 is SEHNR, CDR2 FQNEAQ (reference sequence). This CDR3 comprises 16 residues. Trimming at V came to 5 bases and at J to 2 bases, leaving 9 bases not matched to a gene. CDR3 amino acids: CASSPHPSGGAYEQYF. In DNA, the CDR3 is TGTGCCAGCAGCCCTCATCCAAGCGGGGGGGCCTACGAGCAGTACTTC.

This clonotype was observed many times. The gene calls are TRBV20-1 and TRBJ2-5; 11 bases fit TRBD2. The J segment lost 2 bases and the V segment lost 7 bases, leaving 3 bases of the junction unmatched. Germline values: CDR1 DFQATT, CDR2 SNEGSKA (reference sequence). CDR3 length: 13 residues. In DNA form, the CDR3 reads TGCAGTGTAGCGGGGGGGGGTCAAGAGACCCAGTACTTC. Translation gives CSVAGGGQETQYF.

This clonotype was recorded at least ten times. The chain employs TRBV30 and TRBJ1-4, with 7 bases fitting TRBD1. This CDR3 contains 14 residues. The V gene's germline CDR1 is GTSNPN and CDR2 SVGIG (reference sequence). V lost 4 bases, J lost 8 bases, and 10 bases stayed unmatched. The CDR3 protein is CAWTTGQELEKLFF. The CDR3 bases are TGTGCCTGGACAACTGGACAGGAGTTGGAAAAACTGTTTTTT.

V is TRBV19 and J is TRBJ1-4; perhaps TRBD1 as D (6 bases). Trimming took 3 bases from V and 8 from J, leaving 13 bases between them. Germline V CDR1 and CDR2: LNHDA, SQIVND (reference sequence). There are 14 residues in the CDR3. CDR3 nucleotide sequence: TGTGCCAGTAGTATTGGGGGCTTTGGCGAAAAACTGTTTTTT. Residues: CASSIGGFGEKLFF.

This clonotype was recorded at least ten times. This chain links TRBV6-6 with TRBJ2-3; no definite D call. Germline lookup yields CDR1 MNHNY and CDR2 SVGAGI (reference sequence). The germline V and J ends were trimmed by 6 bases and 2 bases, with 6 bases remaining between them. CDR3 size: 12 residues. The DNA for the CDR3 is TGTGCCAGCAGGGACCTCACAGATACGCAGTATTTT. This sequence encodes CASRDLTDTQYF.

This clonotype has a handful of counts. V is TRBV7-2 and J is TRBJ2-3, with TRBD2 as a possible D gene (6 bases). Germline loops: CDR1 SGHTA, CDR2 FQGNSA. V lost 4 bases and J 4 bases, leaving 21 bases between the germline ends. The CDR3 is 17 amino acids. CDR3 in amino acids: CASSWRRGGGRPDTQYF. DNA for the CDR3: TGTGCCAGCAGCTGGCGGCGGGGCGGAGGGAGGCCAGATACGCAGTATTTT.

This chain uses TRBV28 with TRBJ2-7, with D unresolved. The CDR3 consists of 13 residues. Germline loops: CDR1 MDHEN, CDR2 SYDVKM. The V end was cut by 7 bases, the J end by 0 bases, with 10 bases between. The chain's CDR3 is CASTGLSSYEQYF. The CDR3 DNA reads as TGTGCCAGCACGGGTTTAAGCTCCTACGAGCAGTACTTC.

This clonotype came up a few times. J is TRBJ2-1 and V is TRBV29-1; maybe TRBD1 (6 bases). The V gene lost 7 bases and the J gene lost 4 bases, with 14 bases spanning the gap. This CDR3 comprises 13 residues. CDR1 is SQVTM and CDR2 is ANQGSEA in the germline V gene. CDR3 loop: CSGWGQKYNEQFF. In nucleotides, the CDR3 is TGCAGCGGCTGGGGACAAAAGTACAATGAGCAGTTCTTC.

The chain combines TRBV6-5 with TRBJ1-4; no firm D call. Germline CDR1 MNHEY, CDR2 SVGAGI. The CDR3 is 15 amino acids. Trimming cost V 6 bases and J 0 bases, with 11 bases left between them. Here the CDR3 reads CASRPHSPTNEKLFF. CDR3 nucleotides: TGTGCCAGCAGGCCTCATTCCCCAACTAATGAAAAACTGTTTTTT.

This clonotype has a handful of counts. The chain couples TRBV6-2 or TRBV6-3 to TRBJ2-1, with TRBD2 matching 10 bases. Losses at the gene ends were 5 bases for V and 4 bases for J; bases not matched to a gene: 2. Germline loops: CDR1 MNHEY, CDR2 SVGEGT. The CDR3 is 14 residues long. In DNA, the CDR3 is TGTGCCAGCAGTGTGACTAGCGGGTACAATGAGCAGTTCTTC. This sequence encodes CASSVTSGYNEQFF.

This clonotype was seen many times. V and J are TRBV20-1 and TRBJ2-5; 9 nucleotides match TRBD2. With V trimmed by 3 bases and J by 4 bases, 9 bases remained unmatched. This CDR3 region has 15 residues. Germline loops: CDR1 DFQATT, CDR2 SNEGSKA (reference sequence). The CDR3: CSASGSGGGGETQYF. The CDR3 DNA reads TGCAGTGCTAGTGGTAGCGGGGGAGGTGGAGAGACCCAGTACTTC.

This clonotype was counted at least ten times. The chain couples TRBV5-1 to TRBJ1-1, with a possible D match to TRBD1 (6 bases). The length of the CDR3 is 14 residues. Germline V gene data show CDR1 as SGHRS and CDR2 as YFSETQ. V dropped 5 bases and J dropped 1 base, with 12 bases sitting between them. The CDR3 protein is CASSSGQPNTEAFF. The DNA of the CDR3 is TGCGCCAGCAGTTCTGGACAGCCGAACACTGAAGCTTTCTTT.